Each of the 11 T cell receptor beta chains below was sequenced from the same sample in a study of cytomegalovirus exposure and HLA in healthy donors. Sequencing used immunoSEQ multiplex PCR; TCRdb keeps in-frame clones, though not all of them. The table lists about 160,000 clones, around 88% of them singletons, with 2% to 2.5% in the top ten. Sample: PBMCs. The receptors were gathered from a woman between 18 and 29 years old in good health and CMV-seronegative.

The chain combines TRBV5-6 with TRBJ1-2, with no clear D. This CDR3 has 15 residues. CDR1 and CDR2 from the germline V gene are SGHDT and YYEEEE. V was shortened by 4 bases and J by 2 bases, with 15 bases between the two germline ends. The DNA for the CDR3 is TGTGCCAGCAGCCCCCGGGGAGGACTGAACTATGGCTACACCTTC. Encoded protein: CASSPRGGLNYGYTF.

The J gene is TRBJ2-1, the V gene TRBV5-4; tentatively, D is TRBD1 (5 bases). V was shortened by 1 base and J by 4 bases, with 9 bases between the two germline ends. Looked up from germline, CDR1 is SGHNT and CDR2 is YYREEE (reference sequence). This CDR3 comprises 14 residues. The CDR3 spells CASSLKGRYNEQFF. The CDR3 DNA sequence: TGTGCCAGCAGCTTGAAGGGGCGGTACAATGAGCAGTTCTTC. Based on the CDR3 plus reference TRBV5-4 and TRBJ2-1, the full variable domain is ETGVTQSPTHLIKTRGQQVTLRCSSQSGHNTVSWYQQALGQGPQFIFQYYREEENGRGNFPPRFSGLQFPNYSSELNVNALELDDSALYLCASSLKGRYNEQFFGPGTRLTVL.

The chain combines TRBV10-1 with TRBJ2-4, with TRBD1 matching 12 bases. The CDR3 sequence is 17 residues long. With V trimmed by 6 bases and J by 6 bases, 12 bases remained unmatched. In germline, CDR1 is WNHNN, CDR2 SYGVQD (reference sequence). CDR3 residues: CASSAGTGGRGRNIQYF. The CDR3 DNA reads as TGCGCCAGCAGCGCCGGGACAGGGGGCAGGGGGAGAAACATTCAGTACTTC.

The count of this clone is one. The CDR3 protein is CASSPGVNYGYTF. The DNA of the CDR3 is TGTGCCAGCAGCCCCGGGGTAAACTATGGCTACACCTTC. The chain recombines TRBV11-2 with TRBJ1-2; D uncertain. V was clipped by 5 bases and J by 2 bases, with 9 bases between them. The germline V gene encodes CDR1 SGHAT and CDR2 FQNNGV. The CDR3 consists of 13 residues.

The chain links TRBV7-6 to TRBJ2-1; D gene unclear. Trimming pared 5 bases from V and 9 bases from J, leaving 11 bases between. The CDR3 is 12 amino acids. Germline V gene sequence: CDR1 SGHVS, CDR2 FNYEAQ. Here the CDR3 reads CASSHSGGEQFF. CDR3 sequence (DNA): TGTGCCAGCAGCCATTCCGGCGGTGAGCAGTTCTTC. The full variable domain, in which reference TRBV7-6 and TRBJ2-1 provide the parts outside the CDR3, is GAGVSQSPRYKVTKRGQDVALRCDPISGHVSLYWYRQALGQGPEFLTYFNYEAQQDKSGLPNDRFSAERPEGSISTLTIQRTEQRDSAMYRCASSHSGGEQFFGPGTRLTVL.

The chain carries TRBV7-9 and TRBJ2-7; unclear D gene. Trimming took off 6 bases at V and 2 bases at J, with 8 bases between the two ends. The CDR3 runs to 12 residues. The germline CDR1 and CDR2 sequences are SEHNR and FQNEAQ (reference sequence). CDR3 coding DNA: TGTGCCAGCAGTTCAGTACCCTACGAGCAGTACTTC. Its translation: CASSSVPYEQYF.

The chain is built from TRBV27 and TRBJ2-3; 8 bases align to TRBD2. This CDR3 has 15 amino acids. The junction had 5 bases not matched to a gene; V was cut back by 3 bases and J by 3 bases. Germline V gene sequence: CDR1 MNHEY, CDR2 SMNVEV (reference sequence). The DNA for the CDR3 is TGTGCCAGCAGTTTGGACCGGGGGGGGACAGATACGCAGTATTTT. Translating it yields CASSLDRGGTDTQYF.

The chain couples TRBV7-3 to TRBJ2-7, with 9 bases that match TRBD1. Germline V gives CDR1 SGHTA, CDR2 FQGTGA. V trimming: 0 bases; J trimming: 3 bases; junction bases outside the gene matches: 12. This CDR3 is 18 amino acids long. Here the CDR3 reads CASSLTGGTGILDYEQYF. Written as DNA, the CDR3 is TGTGCCAGCAGCTTAACGGGCGGGACAGGGATCTTAGACTACGAGCAGTACTTC.

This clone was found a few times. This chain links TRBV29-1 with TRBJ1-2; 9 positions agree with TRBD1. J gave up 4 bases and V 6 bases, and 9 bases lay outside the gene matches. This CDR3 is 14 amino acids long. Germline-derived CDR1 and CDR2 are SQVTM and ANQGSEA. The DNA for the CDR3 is TGCAGCGTCCCCGGGACAGGGATAGGCTATGGCTACACCTTC. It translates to CSVPGTGIGYGYTF.

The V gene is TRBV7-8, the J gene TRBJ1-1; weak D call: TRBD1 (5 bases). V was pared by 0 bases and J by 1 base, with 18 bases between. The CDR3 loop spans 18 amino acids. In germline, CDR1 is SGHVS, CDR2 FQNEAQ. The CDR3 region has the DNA TGTGCCAGCAGCTTAGCCGAGGTGGGATGGGGCGAGAACACTGAAGCTTTCTTT. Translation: CASSLAEVGWGENTEAFF.

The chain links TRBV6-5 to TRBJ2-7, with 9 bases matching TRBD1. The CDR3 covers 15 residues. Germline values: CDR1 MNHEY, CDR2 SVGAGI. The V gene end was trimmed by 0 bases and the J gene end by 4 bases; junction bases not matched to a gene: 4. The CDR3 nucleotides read TGTGCCAGCAGTTACTCCACAGGGGGCGCGTACGAGCAGTACTTC. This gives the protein CASSYSTGGAYEQYF.